This TCR beta chain is drawn from a study of cytomegalovirus exposure and HLA in healthy donors (dated by TCRdb to between 2016 and 2019). In the study overall: In an earlier analysis of roughly 590 of the donors, 276 Gb of sequence data and about 110 million unique TCR beta sequences from about 190 million T cells were reported. An early release covering about 600 HLA-typed donors comprised about 320 gigabases of sequencing data and around 85 million unique TCR sequences. Of the roughly 390 genotyped donors, roughly 76% were placed in the genetic ancestry cluster associated with self-reported Caucasian donors. The study aimed to test whether signatures of past pathogen exposure could be identified by cataloging public T cell receptors. The study profiled the T cell repertoires of more than 500 subjects by immunosequencing and related them to cytomegalovirus serostatus. In addition to the first cohort of 650 to 800 subjects, a separate validation cohort of 120 different subjects was used. To predict cytomegalovirus infection status, the study combined high-throughput TCR immunosequencing, statistical association of individual TCRs with disease status, and machine learning. A later analysis re-examined previously published TCR beta repertoires from over 500 donors and added high-resolution HLA genotyping to investigate patterns of TCR occurrence. Rather than drawing on any new phenotypic data, the later analysis identified candidate immune exposures from TCR beta sequences and the way those sequences occurred across donors. An earlier analysis of nearly 600 of the donors applied high-throughput TCR beta sequencing to assess whether each TCR beta V gene segment acted as functional or pseudogenic. Donor age, sex, ethnicity and CMV serostatus were compiled together with the repertoire data. A later genetic analysis took genome-wide SNP genotypes for about three fifths of the 666 donors and used that subset as a discovery cohort. Every repertoire in the discovery cohort had been generated on one and the same sequencing platform. HLA typing included class I and class II loci at four-digit resolution. The number of donors typed differed by locus, with about 629-630 for A, B, C, DRB1 and DQB1, more than 500 for DQA1, 600 to 610 for DPA1, and around 430 for DPB1. A few DR-DQ haplotypes were treated as single units for association and clustering because of strong linkage in the cohort. Among almost 400 genotyped donors of the cohort, an average of roughly 240,000 unique TCR beta nucleotide sequences were sequenced per donor, 15% to 20% of them non-productive.

The cohort comprised more than 550 healthy bone marrow donors. All cohort members were sampled while nominally healthy, although unrecorded immune exposures were likely present. The donor tested CMV seronegative, placing the donor among the 300 to 450 seronegative members of the cohort. Each donor provided a peripheral blood sample, and peripheral blood mononuclear cells were used for TCR beta sequencing. The Qiagen DNeasy Blood Extraction Kit was used to extract genomic DNA from the blood cell samples. The library relied on the immunoSEQ multiplex PCR assay. For the multiplex PCR, a mixture combining 60 forward primers for TCR Vbeta segments and 13 reverse primers for TCR Jbeta segments was used. Amplification of the CDR3 region of rearranged TCR beta genes was performed with a multiplex PCR assay on genomic DNA. Amplified TCR beta libraries were sequenced as 87-base-pair reads on the Illumina HiSeq System. Per the original workflow: A later analysis tallied tens of millions of unique TCR beta chains across the 600 to 700 repertoires, and some 10 million of those chains were shared by two or more donors. To remove PCR and sequencing errors, raw reads were error-corrected and collapsed into unique sequences using a nearest-neighbor algorithm that merged closely related sequences. Alignment of CDR3 sequences to IMGT reference sequences was used to assign V, D and J gene segments. For a sequence to be retained, a match of at least six nucleotides was required to both a V gene segment and a J gene segment. A rearrangement was called productive if the CDR3 had no stop codons and remained in frame with V and J, and every other rearrangement was called non-productive. Following IMGT convention, CDR3 was defined as the stretch from the second conserved V-encoded cysteine up to the conserved J-encoded phenylalanine. The earlier analysis of about 570 of the donors excluded any sequence lacking an unambiguous match to a single V gene segment. In an earlier analysis of 450 to 750 of the donors, a V segment was called functional when productive rearrangements were above 56.7%, and segregating when the standard deviation between donors exceeded 5%. A statistical classification framework was built for diagnosing cytomegalovirus status from the catalog of TCR beta chain sequences. A later analysis assigned V and J genes by comparing TCR nucleotide sequences with IMGT/GENE-DB human TR gene sequences. The TCRdist pipeline was used in a later analysis to assign CDR3 sequences and most-parsimonious VDJ recombination scenarios. In a later analysis, every TCR beta chain was defined by the combination of its CDR3 amino acid sequence and its V-gene family, and reads without a unique V-gene family were dropped. A later analysis removed 450 to 600 highly shared, low-generation-probability nucleotide sequences to deal with suspected cross-contamination and a sequencing artifact. In a later analysis, a clonal expansion index for each public chain was calculated from normalized within-repertoire ranks of inferred template counts. Generation probabilities in a later analysis came from a VDJ recombination model fitted to out-of-frame rearrangements, and those results were checked against IGoR. In a later analysis, TCR-TCR, TCR-HLA and TCR-CMV co-occurrence was scored with hypergeometric tests, and a repertoire-size bias correction was applied to TCR pairs. To estimate false discovery rates, a later analysis permuted the HLA or CMV assignments 20 times. In a later analysis, co-occurring TCRs were grouped using DBSCAN, with TCRdist sequence similarity added in when clustering inside HLA-allele-positive subsets. Co-occurrence clustering excluded repertoires with fewer than 30,000 or more than 120,000 public chains, plus five with anomalous nucleotide sharing. TCRdb took over this immuneACCESS table, retaining in-frame rearrangements with V and J assigned. Such tables are incomplete; in checked studies, under half of the missing clones stem from an unresolved V gene, and the remainder is unexplained. V and J calls and clone size are those listed in that table; D and trimming were worked out from the DNA. For this sample there are 35,000 to 55,000 clones; around 69% appear just once. The biggest ten clones account for approximately 3.2% of the sample.

With regard to this clone: It has no known antigen specificity. No qualities accompany the bases; no much larger clone lies one base away.

Study-level results and caveats: In both the original and validation cohorts, the classifier was reported to diagnose cytomegalovirus status with high specificity and sensitivity. According to the authors, the approach could potentially be generalized to other disease states and immunological phenotypes. Three of the identified cytomegalovirus-associated TCR beta chains were confirmed in vitro to be specific for cytomegalovirus antigens. According to a later analysis, TCR association rates differed among HLA loci, with DRB1 alleles showing the most associated TCRs and HLA-C alleles showing the fewest. A later analysis found that HLA-associated TCR beta chains were more clonally expanded and had lower generation probabilities than equally common non-associated chains. According to a later analysis, parvovirus B19, influenza, CMV and Epstein-Barr virus appeared linked to several top co-occurrence clusters. When HLA alleles, especially DR and DQ, strongly co-occurred, TCR associations were difficult to assign to individual alleles. In an earlier analysis of 587 of the donors, most TCR beta V segments appeared in productive rearrangements about 87% or about 30% of the time, broadly matching IMGT annotations. A cluster of highly shared sequence variants was judged likely to represent a technical artifact of the sequencing pipeline. Only TCR beta chains were sequenced in this cohort, and the absence of alpha or paired-chain data limited detectable features. A further reported finding was that TCR beta sequences accurately predicted the HLA-A and HLA-B alleles for most subjects in the first cohort. In a later analysis, some 17,000 TCR beta sequences were associated with specific HLA alleles at a false discovery rate of 0.05. Because some donors lacked HLA typing at each locus, the association tests relied only on the typed subset. A total of roughly 160 TCR beta chains were listed by the study as associated with cytomegalovirus. Roughly uniform sequencing depth across donors was assumed in presence/absence analyses, although this assumption may not hold. Across donors, most TCR sequences were observed very rarely, whereas some public TCRs were present in many individuals. For the cohort, immune exposure information was limited to CMV serostatus. In a later analysis, most CMV-associated TCR beta chains were found to appear HLA-restricted, with HLA associations seemingly driven largely by CMV exposure. An association between a missense DCLRE1C variant and V-gene and J-gene trimming of TCR beta chains was found in a later genetic analysis and replicated in an independent cohort. The earlier analysis of some 560 of the donors excluded roughly 16 rarely observed V segments, including chromosome 9 orphons, because counts were too low. Linkage disequilibrium might explain the correlated functional status among segregating V segments, but an unknown experimental factor could not be ruled out. According to a later genetic analysis, donors in an Asian-associated ancestry cluster had fewer N-insertions in productive TCRs than the approximately 630-donor mean.

This receptor was taken from a woman aged 25 to 39 in good health and CMV-seronegative. Specimen: PBMCs.

The CDR3 here reads CASGSGQGADGYTF. The nucleotide sequence reads as follows: TGTGCCAGCGGATCGGGGCAGGGGGCTGATGGCTACACCTTC. The chain links TRBV28 with TRBJ1-2; 8 of the junction bases match TRBD1. Trimming accounts for 8 bases at V and 6 bases at J, while the number of junction bases matched to no gene is 11. Reading from cysteine to phenylalanine, the CDR3 counts 14 amino acids. Only the CDR3 DNA stays, 42 bases, in frame from base 1. From the germline V gene, CDR1 is MDHEN and CDR2 is SYDVKM.